What follows are 14 T cell receptor beta chains derived from one specimen sequenced in a study of cytomegalovirus exposure and HLA in healthy donors. Some clones are missing from TCRdb's copy, which holds only in-frame ones; the method was immunoSEQ multiplex PCR. This table has over 90,000 clones, about 95% appearing once. The specimen sequenced was PBMCs. All receptors come from a young woman in good health and CMV-seronegative.

CDR3 in amino acids: CASSQTANTGELFF. The CDR3 DNA reads TGTGCCAGCAGCCAGACAGCGAACACCGGGGAGCTGTTTTTT. V usage is TRBV11-2 and J usage is TRBJ2-2; D perhaps matches TRBD1 (5 bases). The germline CDR1 and CDR2 sequences are SGHAT and FQNNGV. With 5 bases removed from V and 0 bases from J, the gap between germline ends came to 7 bases. The CDR3 loop spans 14 amino acids.

The chain is built from TRBV6-4 and TRBJ2-3, with TRBD2 matching 14 bases. The germline CDR1 and CDR2 sequences are MRHNA and SNTAGT. V was clipped by 4 bases and J by 4 bases; unmatched bases: 1. CDR3 size: 15 residues. The CDR3 protein is CASSVTSGGADTQYF. In DNA, the CDR3 is TGTGCCAGCAGTGTGACTAGCGGGGGGGCAGATACGCAGTATTTT.

The rearrangement joins TRBV14 to TRBJ2-3; tentatively, D is TRBD1 (6 bases). With 3 bases removed from V and 7 bases from J, the gap between germline ends came to 14 bases. Germline CDR1 and CDR2: SGHDN and FVKESK. The CDR3 has 14 amino acids. CDR3 loop: CASSHPAGVNTQYF. The CDR3, as DNA: TGTGCCAGCAGCCATCCTGCAGGGGTCAATACGCAGTATTTT.

This chain connects TRBV10-3 to TRBJ1-1; D perhaps matches TRBD1 (5 bases). The ends were cut back, 7 bases at V and 3 bases at J, with 12 bases in the middle. Germline V gene sequence: CDR1 ENHRY, CDR2 SYGVKD. CDR3 length: 13 amino acids. CDR3 protein: CAIKTEAYTEAFF. The CDR3 DNA sequence: TGTGCCATCAAGACAGAGGCTTACACTGAAGCTTTCTTT.

The rearrangement uses TRBV5-4 and TRBJ1-1; possible D gene TRBD1, 6 bases. Trimming removed 2 bases at V and 0 bases at J, with 11 bases between. This CDR3 has 15 residues. Germline V gene sequence: CDR1 SGHNT, CDR2 YYREEE (reference sequence). The CDR3 spells CASSLSQGMNTEAFF. CDR3 DNA sequence: TGTGCCAGCAGCTTATCCCAGGGGATGAACACTGAAGCTTTCTTT. Drawing the rest from reference TRBV5-4 and TRBJ1-1, the complete variable domain is ETGVTQSPTHLIKTRGQQVTLRCSSQSGHNTVSWYQQALGQGPQFIFQYYREEENGRGNFPPRFSGLQFPNYSSELNVNALELDDSALYLCASSLSQGMNTEAFFGQGTRLTVV.

The V call is TRBV2, the J call TRBJ1-2; no definite D call. There are 11 residues in the CDR3. V dropped 5 bases and J dropped 4 bases, with 5 bases sitting between them. Germline-derived CDR1 and CDR2 are SNHLY and FYNNEI. CDR3: CASSQFYGYTF. The CDR3 DNA follows: TGTGCCAGCAGTCAATTCTATGGCTACACCTTC.

This clone was found once. The genes are TRBV19 and TRBJ1-1, with D possibly being TRBD1 (5 bases). The CDR3 has 16 amino acids. Trimming cost V 2 bases and J 4 bases, with 17 bases left between them. The germline CDR1 and CDR2 sequences are LNHDA and SQIVND (reference sequence). This CDR3 reads CASSIQAVGTSTEAFF. The CDR3 DNA follows: TGTGCCAGTAGTATACAAGCAGTCGGGACTTCCACTGAAGCTTTCTTT. The full variable domain, with the rest looked up from reference TRBV19 and TRBJ1-1, is DGGITQSPKYLFRKEGQNVTLSCEQNLNHDAMYWYRQDPGQGLRLIYYSQIVNDFQKGDIAEGYSVSREKKESFPLTVTSAQKNPTAFYLCASSIQAVGTSTEAFFGQGTRLTVV.

The rearrangement uses TRBV18 and TRBJ1-2, with 7 bases lining up with TRBD1. After removal of 3 bases from V and 4 bases from J, the junction contained 8 bases not matched to a gene. Germline loops: CDR1 KGHSH, CDR2 LQKENI. The CDR3 spans 15 residues. The CDR3: CASSPPGQRVYGYTF. CDR3 bases: TGTGCCAGCTCACCTCCGGGACAGCGGGTCTATGGCTACACCTTC.

This chain uses TRBV5-6 with TRBJ1-5; D possibly corresponds to TRBD1 (5 bases). Per germline, CDR1 SGHDT and CDR2 YYEEEE. This CDR3 has 15 residues. V was shortened by 2 bases and J by 0 bases, with 9 bases between the two germline ends. The CDR3: CASSLGAISNQPQHF. Written as DNA, the CDR3 is TGTGCCAGCAGCTTAGGGGCCATTAGCAATCAGCCCCAGCATTTT. The full variable domain, with the rest looked up from reference TRBV5-6 and TRBJ1-5, is DAGVTQSPTHLIKTRGQQVTLRCSPKSGHDTVSWYQQALGQGPQFIFQYYEEEERQRGNFPDRFSGHQFPNYSSELNVNALLLGDSALYLCASSLGAISNQPQHFGDGTRLSIL.

This clone was found once. This sequence joins TRBV6-6 and TRBJ2-7; 9 nucleotides agree with TRBD2. Trimming cost V 7 bases and J 9 bases; bases outside gene matches: 13. CDR1 is MNHNY and CDR2 is SVGAGI in the germline V gene (reference sequence). The CDR3 has 14 amino acids. The CDR3, as DNA: TGTGCCAGCACTTCTTTAGCTAGCGGGAAGGCGCAGTACTTC. Translated, it gives CASTSLASGKAQYF.

V and J are TRBV16 and TRBJ1-2; the match to TRBD1 covers 7 bases. The CDR3 length is 13 residues. Germline V lookup: CDR1 KGHSY, CDR2 FQNENV. V lost 4 bases to trimming and J lost 4 bases; unmatched junction nucleotides: 3. The CDR3 region has the DNA TGTGCCAGCAGCCCGGACAGGTCCTATGGCTACACCTTC. This translates into CASSPDRSYGYTF.

The V call is TRBV7-6, the J call TRBJ2-1, with a tentative D call TRBD1 (6 bases). The CDR3 has 14 amino acids. Per germline, CDR1 SGHVS and CDR2 FNYEAQ. Between the trimmed V and J ends, which lost 2 bases and 6 bases, there was a span of 11 bases. Here the CDR3 DNA reads TGTGCCAGCAGCTTATTCGGGACACCCAATGAGCAGTTCTTC. This codes for CASSLFGTPNEQFF. Looking up the rest from reference TRBV7-6 and TRBJ2-1 gives the full variable domain: GAGVSQSPRYKVTKRGQDVALRCDPISGHVSLYWYRQALGQGPEFLTYFNYEAQQDKSGLPNDRFSAERPEGSISTLTIQRTEQRDSAMYRCASSLFGTPNEQFFGPGTRLTVL.

The chain carries TRBV25-1 and TRBJ2-1; 8 nucleotides line up with TRBD2. CDR3 length: 18 amino acids. V gave up 8 bases and J gave up 6 bases; unmatched junction bases: 21. Germline CDR1 is MGHDK and CDR2 is SYGVNS. As DNA, the CDR3 is TGTGCCAGCTCCCATGGCAGGTCGGCTAGCGGGCCTATCAATGAGCAGTTCTTC. It is translated as CASSHGRSASGPINEQFF.

The chain links TRBV29-1 to TRBJ1-1; possibly TRBD1 for D (5 bases). The CDR3 has 12 amino acids. Germline loops: CDR1 SQVTM, CDR2 ANQGSEA. V gave up 6 bases and J gave up 4 bases, with 12 bases separating them. In nucleotides, the CDR3 is TGCAGCGTCGGGGGGGGAACCACTGAAGCTTTCTTT. This translates into CSVGGGTTEAFF.